The rows below give T cell receptor beta chains drawn from one sample of a study of cytomegalovirus exposure and HLA in healthy donors. Profiled with immunoSEQ multiplex PCR; TCRdb holds only in-frame clones, not every one. In the table there are over 55,000 clones, 75% to 90% of which are singletons. The sequenced sample consisted of PBMCs. These receptor sequences come from a woman aged 25 to 39 in good health and CMV-seropositive. Both conserved end residues are part of each CDR3. A D gene is named only where the DNA matches it firmly. Clone size is stated in some rows and not others, as once, few, many or a class when expanded.

clone_size | d_call | j_call | cdr3_length | v_call | cdr3_aa | cdr3_nt
. | . | TRBJ1-5 | 14 | TRBV2 | CASSDRNSNQPQHF | TGTGCCAGCAGTGACAGAAATAGCAATCAGCCCCAGCATTTT
. | . | TRBJ2-1 | 13 | TRBV28 | CASSLDWDNEQFF | TGTGCCAGCAGTTTAGACTGGGACAATGAGCAGTTCTTC
once | TRBD2 | TRBJ2-7 | 14 | TRBV30 | CAWSVLAGDYEQYF | TGTGCCTGGAGTGTACTAGCGGGAGACTACGAGCAGTACTTC
. | TRBD2 | TRBJ2-1 | 14 | TRBV6-1 | CASRAAGGVNEQFF | TGTGCCAGCAGGGCGGCGGGAGGGGTCAATGAGCAGTTCTTC
. | TRBD1 | TRBJ2-7 | 15 | TRBV10-2 | CASRGTGTGDYEQYF | TGCGCCAGCAGAGGTACCGGGACAGGGGACTACGAGCAGTACTTC
once | . | TRBJ1-2 | 14 | TRBV4-1 | CASSQGPGNSGYTF | TGCGCCAGCAGCCAAGGACCAGGGAATAGTGGCTACACCTTC
. | . | TRBJ1-1 | 13 | TRBV14 | CASSQTRNTEAFF | TGTGCCAGCAGCCAAACAAGGAACACTGAAGCTTTCTTT
. | TRBD1 | TRBJ1-5 | 13 | TRBV27 | CASRGQAPGPQHF | TGTGCCAGCAGGGGACAGGCCCCTGGACCCCAGCATTTT
few | TRBD2 | TRBJ2-3 | 19 | TRBV11-3 | CASSPGLAGDGGYTDTQYF | TGTGCCAGCAGCCCGGGACTAGCGGGAGACGGTGGCTACACAGATACGCAGTATTTT
. | . | TRBJ2-3 | 17 | TRBV5-4 | CASSFSPERAKRDTQYF | TGTGCCAGCAGCTTTAGTCCGGAGCGGGCTAAAAGAGATACGCAGTATTTT
. | TRBD2 | TRBJ2-1 | 15 | TRBV5-8 | CASSLGTSGINEQFF | TGTGCCAGCAGCTTGGGGACTAGCGGTATAAATGAGCAGTTCTTC
. | . | TRBJ2-3 | 14 | TRBV19 | CASSTRISRDTQYF | TGTGCCAGTAGTACCCGAATCTCGCGGGATACGCAGTATTTT
. | . | TRBJ2-3 | 15 | TRBV9 | CASSPRRGITDTQYF | TGTGCCAGCAGCCCCCGAAGGGGAATCACAGATACGCAGTATTTT
. | . | TRBJ2-1 | 14 | TRBV30 | CAWRGSGVYNEQFF | TGTGCCTGGAGGGGTAGCGGTGTCTACAATGAGCAGTTCTTC